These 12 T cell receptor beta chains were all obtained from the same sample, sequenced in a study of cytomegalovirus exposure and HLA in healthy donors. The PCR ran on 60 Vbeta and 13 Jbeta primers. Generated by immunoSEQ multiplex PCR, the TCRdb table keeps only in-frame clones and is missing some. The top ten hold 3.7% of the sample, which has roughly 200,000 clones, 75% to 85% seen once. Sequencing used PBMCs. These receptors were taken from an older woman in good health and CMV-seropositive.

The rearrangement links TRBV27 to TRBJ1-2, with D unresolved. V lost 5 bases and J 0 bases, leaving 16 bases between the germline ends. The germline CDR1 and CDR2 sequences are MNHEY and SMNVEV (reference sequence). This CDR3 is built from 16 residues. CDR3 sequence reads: CASSPASRASNYGYTF. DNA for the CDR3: TGTGCCAGCAGTCCTGCCTCGAGGGCCTCTAACTATGGCTACACCTTC.

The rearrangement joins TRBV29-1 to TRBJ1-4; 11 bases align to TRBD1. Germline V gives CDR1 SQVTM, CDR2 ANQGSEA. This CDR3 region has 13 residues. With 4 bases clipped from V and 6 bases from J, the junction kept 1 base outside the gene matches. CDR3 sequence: CSVVDRGHEKLFF. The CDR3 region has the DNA TGCAGCGTTGTGGACAGGGGGCATGAAAAACTGTTTTTT. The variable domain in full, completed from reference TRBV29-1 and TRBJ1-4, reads SAVISQKPSRDICQRGTSLTIQCQVDSQVTMMFWYRQQPGQSLTLIATANQGSEATYESGFVIDKFPISRPNLTFSTLTVSNMSPEDSSIYLCSVVDRGHEKLFFGSGTQLSVL.

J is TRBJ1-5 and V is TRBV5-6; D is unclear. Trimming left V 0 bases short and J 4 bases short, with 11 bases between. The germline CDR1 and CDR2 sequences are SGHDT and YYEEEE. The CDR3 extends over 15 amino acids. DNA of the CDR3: TGTGCCAGCAGCTTGGCGGGAGGAGGGAATCAGCCCCAGCATTTT. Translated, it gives CASSLAGGGNQPQHF.

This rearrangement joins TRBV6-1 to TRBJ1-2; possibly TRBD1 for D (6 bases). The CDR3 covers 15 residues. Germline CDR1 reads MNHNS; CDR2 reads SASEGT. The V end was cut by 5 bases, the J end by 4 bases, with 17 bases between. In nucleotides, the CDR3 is TGTGCCAGCAGTCAACGGACAGCTCTGACCTATGGCTACACCTTC. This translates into CASSQRTALTYGYTF.

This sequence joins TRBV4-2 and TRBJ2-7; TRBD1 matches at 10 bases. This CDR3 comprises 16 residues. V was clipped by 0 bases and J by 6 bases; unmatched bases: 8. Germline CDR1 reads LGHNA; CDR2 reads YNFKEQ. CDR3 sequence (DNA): TGTGCCAGCAGCCAAGATCAACTCCGGACAGGGGGCGAGCAGTACTTC. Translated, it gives CASSQDQLRTGGEQYF.

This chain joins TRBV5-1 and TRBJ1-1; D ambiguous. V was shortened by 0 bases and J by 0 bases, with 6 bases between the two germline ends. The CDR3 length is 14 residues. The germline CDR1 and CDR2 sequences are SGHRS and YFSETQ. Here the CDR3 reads CASSLAQVNTEAFF. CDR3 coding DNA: TGCGCCAGCAGCTTGGCGCAGGTGAACACTGAAGCTTTCTTT.

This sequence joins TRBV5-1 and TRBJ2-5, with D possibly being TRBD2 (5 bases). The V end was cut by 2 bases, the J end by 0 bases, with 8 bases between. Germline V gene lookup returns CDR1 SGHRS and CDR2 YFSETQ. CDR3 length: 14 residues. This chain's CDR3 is CASSFERNQETQYF. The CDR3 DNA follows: TGCGCCAGCAGCTTTGAGCGGAACCAAGAGACCCAGTACTTC.

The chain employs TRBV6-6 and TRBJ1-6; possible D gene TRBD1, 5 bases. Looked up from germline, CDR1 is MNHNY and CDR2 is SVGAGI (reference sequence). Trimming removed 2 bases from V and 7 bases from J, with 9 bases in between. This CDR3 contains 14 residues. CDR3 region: CASSYARENSPLHF. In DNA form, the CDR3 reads TGTGCCAGCAGTTACGCCAGGGAAAATTCACCCCTCCACTTT.

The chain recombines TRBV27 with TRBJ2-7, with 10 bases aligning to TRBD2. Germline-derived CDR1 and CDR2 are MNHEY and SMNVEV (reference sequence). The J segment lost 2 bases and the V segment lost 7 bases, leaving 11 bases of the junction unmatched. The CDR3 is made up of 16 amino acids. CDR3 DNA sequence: TGTGCCAGCACCGCGACTAGCGGGTCACGAACCTACGAGCAGTACTTC. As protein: CASTATSGSRTYEQYF.

The CDR3 loop reads CASSEGLAGVRQYF. CDR3 nucleotides: TGTGCCAGCAGCGAAGGACTAGCGGGAGTACGGCAGTACTTC. The chain couples TRBV6-5 to TRBJ2-7, with 13 bases fitting TRBD2. The CDR3 totals 14 residues. Germline V gene lookup returns CDR1 MNHEY and CDR2 SVGAGI. V lost 6 bases and J lost 9; bases outside the gene matches: 8.

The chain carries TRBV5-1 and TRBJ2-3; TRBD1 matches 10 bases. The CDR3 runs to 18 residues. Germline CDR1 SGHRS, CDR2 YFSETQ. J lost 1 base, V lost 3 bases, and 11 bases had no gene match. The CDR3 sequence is CASSSSMMTGGGTDTQYF. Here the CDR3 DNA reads TGCGCCAGCAGCTCGAGCATGATGACAGGGGGCGGCACAGATACGCAGTATTTT.

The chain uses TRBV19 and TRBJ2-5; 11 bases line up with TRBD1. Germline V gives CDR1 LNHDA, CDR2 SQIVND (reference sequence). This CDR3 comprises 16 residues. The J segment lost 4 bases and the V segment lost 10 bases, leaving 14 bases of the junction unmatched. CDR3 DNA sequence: TGTGCCAAGAGACAGGGTCCGGGACAGGGGGTAGAGACCCAGTACTTC. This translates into CAKRQGPGQGVETQYF. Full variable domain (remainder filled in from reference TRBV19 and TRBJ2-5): DGGITQSPKYLFRKEGQNVTLSCEQNLNHDAMYWYRQDPGQGLRLIYYSQIVNDFQKGDIAEGYSVSREKKESFPLTVTSAQKNPTAFYLCAKRQGPGQGVETQYFGPGTRLLVL.